This record covers a single T cell receptor beta chain. This sample was included in a study of blood T cell repertoires in COVID-19. Across the study: Italy, Spain and the United States were the sources of the convalescent and acute COVID-19 samples.

The CDR3 extends over 14 amino acids. Germline V gene lookup returns CDR1 MNHEY and CDR2 SMNVEV (reference sequence). V shed 5 bases and J 3 bases; nucleotides not matched to a gene: 3. The assay was immunoSEQ multiplex PCR, and TCRdb's table has in-frame clones only and misses some. The repertoire holds hundreds of thousands of clones, roughly 87% seen once, with about 1% in the top ten. In terms of age and location, participants ranged from about 18 to 95 years and lived in roughly 22 US areas. In assigning cohorts, the study relied on participant-reported clinical history. Recovered status applied to Cohort 3 donors who had two consecutive negative PCRs. It also applied to those with clearance or with symptom resolution.

Specimen: PBMCs or T cells enriched from blood (not recorded which). The sequence was obtained from a woman aged 25 to 39 who had recovered from COVID-19. This chain joins TRBV27 and TRBJ2-1, with 8 positions matching TRBD1. CDR3 loop: CASSQGAVYNEQFF. The CDR3, as DNA: TGTGCCAGCAGTCAGGGGGCCGTCTACAATGAGCAGTTCTTC.